Below, one TCR beta chain is given with its context. This specimen belongs to a study of OX40 agonist ivuxolimab in advanced cancers. Study background: Patients received intravenous ivuxolimab every 2 weeks at 0.01 to 10 mg/kg. Patients treated during dose escalation were battling hepatocellular carcinoma, melanoma, renal cell or head and neck cancer.

Looked up from germline, CDR1 is LGHNA and CDR2 is YNFKEQ. V was trimmed by 1 base and J by 3 bases, leaving 13 bases between them. The CDR3 covers 17 residues. Only in-frame clones appear in the TCRdb table, and some are missing; sequencing was by immunoSEQ multiplex PCR. The data show about 58,000 clones, roughly three quarters seen once. The receptor comes from an adult with an advanced solid tumor such as melanoma, head and neck, liver or kidney cancer. The chain uses TRBV4-2 and TRBJ1-6; TRBD1 might be the D (5 bases). The source was CD4+ or CD8+ T cells sorted from blood, collected in a trial of the OX40 agonist ivuxolimab. CDR3 sequence (DNA): TGTGCCAGCAGCCAAGTTCGTGGGGGTAGCTATAATTCACCCCTCCACTTT. Protein: CASSQVRGGSYNSPLHF.